Below are 2 T cell receptor beta chains sequenced from a single sample in a study of T cell responses to AZD1222 COVID-19 vaccine. Here immunoSEQ multiplex PCR was the method, and the copy in TCRdb shows in-frame clones only, minus some. The sample includes tens of thousands of clones, 88% of them seen just once. Here the sequenced sample was peripheral blood, taken 28 days after the second AZD1222 dose. The receptors were sampled from an adult who received the AZD1222 COVID-19 vaccine.

The V call is TRBV11-3, the J call TRBJ2-1, with TRBD1 matching over 7 bases. Looked up from germline, CDR1 is SGHNT and CDR2 is YENEEA. V shed 5 bases and J 4 bases; nucleotides not matched to a gene: 8. The CDR3 length is 15 residues. CDR3 amino acids: CASSPRQGVYNEQFF. The DNA for the CDR3 is TGTGCCAGCAGCCCTAGACAGGGAGTTTACAATGAGCAGTTCTTC.

This clone occurred once. This chain joins TRBV4-2 and TRBJ1-6; the D gene is possibly TRBD1 (6 bases). Germline assignment: CDR1 LGHNA and CDR2 YNFKEQ. This CDR3 contains 14 residues. Trimming took 3 bases from V and 7 from J, leaving 10 bases between them. CDR3 region: CASSHDRLNSPLHF. CDR3 nucleotide sequence: TGTGCCAGCAGCCACGACAGGTTAAATTCACCCCTCCACTTT.